The 7 T cell receptor beta chains in this list originate from one sample, sequenced in a study of Ad26.COV2.S vaccination and SARS-CoV-2 variants. Described treatment: roughly 20 received Ad26.COV2.S at low or high dose, single or two shots; roughly five received placebo; per-sample allocation not given. Sampling occurred on day 63 after the first vaccine or placebo injection. Clones were read by immunoSEQ multiplex PCR, and TCRdb kept only the in-frame ones, dropping some. The sample lists hundreds of thousands of clones; roughly 90% were seen once. The specimen was peripheral blood, collected in a trial of Ad26.COV2.S vaccine versus placebo. The receptors here all came from a person aged 18-60 years who received the Ad26.COV2.S COVID-19 vaccine or a placebo.

This chain connects TRBV6-2 or TRBV6-3 to TRBJ1-6; unclear D gene. The V gene's germline CDR1 is MNHEY and CDR2 SVGEGT. V gave up 2 bases and J gave up 1 base, with 12 bases separating them. The CDR3 runs 17 residues. CDR3 amino acids: CASSYAAVISYNSPLHF. In DNA, the CDR3 is TGTGCCAGCAGTTACGCAGCAGTCATATCCTATAATTCACCCCTCCACTTT.

This sequence joins TRBV19 and TRBJ2-7; 12 bases line up with TRBD1. V was pared by 6 bases and J by 5 bases, with 11 bases of the junction left unmatched. The CDR3 spans 16 residues. Per the germline V gene, CDR1 is LNHDA and CDR2 is SQIVND (reference sequence). CDR3 in DNA: TGTGCCAGTAGAGCTGACTCCGGGACAGGGGGCGACGAGCAGTACTTC. This codes for CASRADSGTGGDEQYF.

The rearrangement joins TRBV24-1 to TRBJ2-5, with a tentative D call TRBD2 (6 bases). The CDR3 is made up of 17 amino acids. The germline gives CDR1 KGHDR, CDR2 SFDVKD. The V and J ends lost 2 bases and 4 bases respectively, with 19 bases between them. Here the CDR3 reads CATSDWSGGVSRETQYF. CDR3 nucleotides: TGTGCCACCAGTGATTGGTCCGGGGGTGTTTCGAGAGAGACCCAGTACTTC.

The gene calls are TRBV6-5 and TRBJ2-1; 8 bases agree with TRBD2. With 8 bases clipped from V and 0 bases from J, the junction kept 3 bases outside the gene matches. Germline lookup yields CDR1 MNHEY and CDR2 SVGAGI. CDR3 length equals 14 residues. The CDR3 reads CASYAGGSYNEQFF. In nucleotides, the CDR3 is TGTGCCAGCTACGCGGGAGGCTCCTACAATGAGCAGTTCTTC.

The chain combines TRBV30 with TRBJ2-1, with D possibly TRBD1 on 6 matching bases. Trimming cost V 1 base and J 3 bases, with 10 bases left between them. Germline assignment: CDR1 GTSNPN and CDR2 SVGIG (reference sequence). CDR3 size: 14 residues. The CDR3 DNA reads TGTGCCTGGAGTGAGTGGGGGCTCTACAATGAGCAGTTCTTC. It translates to CAWSEWGLYNEQFF. The variable domain in full, with the rest retrieved from reference TRBV30 and TRBJ2-1, is SQTIHQWPATLVQPVGSPLSLECTVEGTSNPNLYWYRQAAGRGLQLLFYSVGIGQISSEVPQNLSASRPQDRQFILSSKKLLLSDSGFYLCAWSEWGLYNEQFFGPGTRLTVL.

The J gene is TRBJ2-3, the V gene TRBV11-2; 8 bases are shared with TRBD1. Germline V CDR1 and CDR2: SGHAT, FQNNGV. J gave up 1 base and V 3 bases, and 3 bases lay outside the gene matches. This CDR3 is 15 amino acids long. CDR3 nucleotides: TGTGCCAGCAGCTTCACGGGACAGGGCACAGATACGCAGTATTTT. Protein sequence: CASSFTGQGTDTQYF.

V gene TRBV7-2 combines with J gene TRBJ1-4; D is unresolved. The length of the CDR3 is 16 residues. Between the trimmed V and J ends, which lost 5 bases and 0 bases, there was a span of 13 bases. The germline V gene encodes CDR1 SGHTA and CDR2 FQGNSA. The CDR3: CASSVGDRATNEKLFF. Written as DNA, the CDR3 is TGTGCCAGCAGCGTCGGTGACCGAGCAACTAATGAAAAACTGTTTTTT. Supplemented by reference TRBV7-2 and TRBJ1-4, the full variable domain reads GAGVSQSPSNKVTEKGKDVELRCDPISGHTALYWYRQSLGQGLEFLIYFQGNSAPDKSGLPSDRFSAERTGGSVSTLTIQRTQQEDSAVYLCASSVGDRATNEKLFFGSGTQLSVL.